The subject of this entry is one T cell receptor (beta chain). At one boundary the junction diverges from the germline segment, which might be a read error. Germline loops: CDR1 KGHSH, CDR2 LQKENI. This CDR3 comprises 13 residues. The data were obtained in a study of cytomegalovirus exposure and HLA in healthy donors. A multiplex PCR was run with 60 Vbeta primers and 13 Jbeta primers. Assay used: immunoSEQ multiplex PCR; TCRdb lists only in-frame clones, some missing. The table records approximately 150,000 clones, more than 75% of them present only once. The chain employs TRBV18 and TRBJ2-4, with D perhaps TRBD2 (5 bases). The clonotype originates from a human donor in good health. Input material: PBMCs. CDR3 loop: CTSSPSGINIQYF. The CDR3 coding sequence is TGTACCAGCTCACCTTCGGGGATAAACATTCAGTACTTC. Together with reference TRBV18 and TRBJ2-4, the CDR3 gives the full variable domain: NAGVMQNPRHLVRRRGQEARLRCSPMKGHSHVYWYRQLPEEGLKFMVYLQKENIIDESGMPKERFSAEFPKEGPSILRIQQVVRGDSAAYFCTSSPSGINIQYFGAGTRLSVL.